The clone carrying this T cell receptor (beta chain) was counted once. Seattle patients were enrolled during active infection and followed longitudinally. The assay was immunoSEQ multiplex PCR, and TCRdb's table has in-frame clones only and misses some. Of 350,000 to 400,000 clones listed, roughly 90% were seen once; the top ten hold 3%. This entry belongs to a study of blood T cell repertoires in COVID-19. Turning to the study itself: PBMCs, B-cell-depleted T cells, or T cells provided the cDNA or gDNA that made up the material.

The CDR3 runs to 15 residues. Germline V gene lookup returns CDR1 SGHDT and CDR2 YYEEEE. V shed 4 bases, J shed 5 bases, and the junction held 6 bases outside the gene matches. The gene calls are TRBV5-6 and TRBJ2-5, with 12 nucleotides matching TRBD2. Sequenced material: peripheral blood. The sequence was collected from a woman aged 25 to 39 with COVID-19, enrolled during active disease. In DNA form, the CDR3 reads TGTGCCAGCAGCGACTTACTAGCGGGAGGCGAGACCCAGTACTTC. As protein: CASSDLLAGGETQYF. Drawing the rest from reference TRBV5-6 and TRBJ2-5, the complete variable domain is DAGVTQSPTHLIKTRGQQVTLRCSPKSGHDTVSWYQQALGQGPQFIFQYYEEEERQRGNFPDRFSGHQFPNYSSELNVNALLLGDSALYLCASSDLLAGGETQYFGPGTRLLVL.